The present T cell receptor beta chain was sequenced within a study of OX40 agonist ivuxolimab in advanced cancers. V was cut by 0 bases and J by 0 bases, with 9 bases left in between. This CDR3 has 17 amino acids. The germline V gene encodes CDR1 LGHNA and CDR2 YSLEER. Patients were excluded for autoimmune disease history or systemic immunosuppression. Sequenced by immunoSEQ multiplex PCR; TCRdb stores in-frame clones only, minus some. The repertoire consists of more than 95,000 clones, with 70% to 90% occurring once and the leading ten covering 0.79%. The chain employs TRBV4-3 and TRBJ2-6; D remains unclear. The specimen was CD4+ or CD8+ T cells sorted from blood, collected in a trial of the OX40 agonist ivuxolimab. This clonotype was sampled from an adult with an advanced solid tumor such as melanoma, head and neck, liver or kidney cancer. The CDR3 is CASSQDVRISGANVLTF. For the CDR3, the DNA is TGCGCCAGCAGCCAAGATGTTCGGATCTCTGGGGCCAACGTCCTGACTTTC.